These T cell receptor beta chains were read from a single sample in a study of blood T cell repertoires in COVID-19. The protocol was immunoSEQ multiplex PCR, while the TCRdb copy is restricted to in-frame clones and leaves out a portion. The table lists more than 200,000 clones, approximately 81% of them singletons, with roughly 4% in the top ten. The sample was peripheral blood. The receptor set was obtained from a man between 60 and 75 years old with acute or convalescent COVID-19. The CDR3 runs from the conserved cysteine through the conserved F or W. The D gene is left open where the match is weak. Clone sizes are given selectively: once, few, many, or a class where the clone is expanded.

J: TRBJ2-2
D: .
size: .
V: TRBV3-1/TRBV3-2
length: 17
DNA: TGTGCCAGCAGCTCGCCCCACCGGGACTCAAACACCGGGGAGCTGTTTTTT
CDR3: CASSSPHRDSNTGELFF

J: TRBJ2-5
D: TRBD1
size: .
V: TRBV19
length: 14
DNA: TGTGCCAGTAGTACTTGGGACAGCCAAGAGACCCAGTACTTC
CDR3: CASSTWDSQETQYF

J: TRBJ2-1
D: .
size: once
V: TRBV19
length: 11
DNA: TGTGCCAGTAGTATCAAAGCGAAGCAGTTCTTC
CDR3: CASSIKAKQFF

J: TRBJ2-1
D: TRBD2
size: .
V: TRBV3-1/TRBV3-2
length: 15
DNA: TGTGCCACCAGGACTAGCGGGAGGGTAGGCGATGAGCAGTTCTTC
CDR3: CATRTSGRVGDEQFF

J: TRBJ1-4
D: .
size: .
V: TRBV19
length: 13
DNA: TGTGCCAGTACAAGGACTAATAATGAAAAACTGTTTTTT
CDR3: CASTRTNNEKLFF

J: TRBJ2-2
D: .
size: few
V: TRBV6-5
length: 14
DNA: TGTGCCAGCATTGTTAGTATCGGGGTCGGGGAGCTGTTTTTT
CDR3: CASIVSIGVGELFF

J: TRBJ2-2
D: .
size: once
V: TRBV19
length: 14
DNA: TGTGCCAGTAAAGGAGCGGCTAACACCGGGGAGCTGTTTTTT
CDR3: CASKGAANTGELFF

J: TRBJ1-4
D: .
size: .
V: TRBV28
length: 16
DNA: TGTGCCAGCAGCTACAGGATATCTGCAACTAATGAAAAACTGTTTTTT
CDR3: CASSYRISATNEKLFF

J: TRBJ2-3
D: .
size: once
V: TRBV13
length: 13
DNA: TGTGCCAGCGGGCTTGGGGGCAGGGGTACGCAGTATTTT
CDR3: CASGLGGRGTQYF

J: TRBJ2-7
D: .
size: .
V: TRBV9
length: 16
DNA: TGTGCCAGCAGCGTAGAAGCAATTGGGAGGTCCTACGAGCAGTACTTC
CDR3: CASSVEAIGRSYEQYF

J: TRBJ1-2
D: .
size: .
V: TRBV28
length: 14
DNA: TGTGCCAGCAGTGCACCTCCCGGGAACTATGGCTACACCTTC
CDR3: CASSAPPGNYGYTF

J: TRBJ2-3
D: .
size: .
V: TRBV18
length: 16
DNA: TGTGCCAGCTCACCACCGCAGGGCGCTCTGGTTGATACGCAGTATTTT
CDR3: CASSPPQGALVDTQYF

J: TRBJ2-1
D: TRBD2
size: .
V: TRBV19
length: 16
DNA: TGTGCCAGTAGTACTTTAGCGGGGGGGATCTACAATGAGCAGTTCTTC
CDR3: CASSTLAGGIYNEQFF

J: TRBJ2-3
D: TRBD2
size: .
V: TRBV7-2
length: 15
DNA: TGTGCCAGCAGCTTTCGGACTAGCGGAACAGATACGCAGTATTTT
CDR3: CASSFRTSGTDTQYF

J: TRBJ1-6
D: .
size: .
V: TRBV4-3
length: 15
DNA: TGCGCCAGCAGCCAAGATATCTCGGGGGTTTCACCCCTCCACTTT
CDR3: CASSQDISGVSPLHF

J: TRBJ1-2
D: TRBD1
size: .
V: TRBV7-9
length: 19
DNA: TGTGCCAGCAGCTTGGTTCGACAGGGGGCGTTCATGGGGACCTATGGCTACACCTTC
CDR3: CASSLVRQGAFMGTYGYTF

J: TRBJ1-2
D: .
size: .
V: TRBV20-1
length: 11
DNA: TGCAGTGCCAGGGCTAACTATGGCTACACCTTC
CDR3: CSARANYGYTF